A selection of T cell receptor beta chains follows, all from one sample in a study of CD4+ T cells in melanoma. The repertoire was sequenced with immunoSEQ multiplex PCR; TCRdb's copy has only in-frame clones and lacks some. The data hold over 14,000 clones, with roughly 63% observed a single time. The sequencing sample was made of cells from a culture (not recorded whether cultured in vitro). These receptors were obtained from a human donor with melanoma. Each CDR3 is given with its conserved first and last residue. A D gene is named only where the DNA matches it firmly. Part of the rows lack a size; the others show once, few, many or a class for expanded clones.

abundance: once; d_gene: TRBD1; j_gene: TRBJ2-3; v_gene: TRBV7-9; CDR3nt: TGTGCCAGCGAACTCCACGGACAGGGGGCAGATACGCAGTATTTT; CDR3aa: CASELHGQGADTQYF
abundance: few; d_gene: .; j_gene: TRBJ2-7; v_gene: TRBV6-6; CDR3nt: TGTGCCAGCAGTTACTCGTCAGGGGCCGGTTACGAGCAGTACTTC; CDR3aa: CASSYSSGAGYEQYF
abundance: .; d_gene: .; j_gene: TRBJ1-1; v_gene: TRBV7-9; CDR3nt: TGTGCCAGCAGCTTAGGGGCTACCATGAACACTGAAGCTTTCTTT; CDR3aa: CASSLGATMNTEAFF
abundance: .; d_gene: .; j_gene: TRBJ2-3; v_gene: TRBV7-8; CDR3nt: TGTGCCAGCAGCATCCGACCAGCAGATACGCAGTATTTT; CDR3aa: CASSIRPADTQYF
abundance: .; d_gene: .; j_gene: TRBJ2-4; v_gene: TRBV2; CDR3nt: TGTGCCAGCAGTGGAAGCTGGGGGTGGTACGGAAACATTCAGTACTTC; CDR3aa: CASSGSWGWYGNIQYF
abundance: .; d_gene: .; j_gene: TRBJ2-3; v_gene: TRBV18; CDR3nt: TGTGCCAGCTCCCCTAGCATCACAGATACGCAGTATTTT; CDR3aa: CASSPSITDTQYF
abundance: .; d_gene: .; j_gene: TRBJ2-2; v_gene: TRBV15; CDR3nt: TGTGCCACCAGCAGGGGACGTGAGCTGTTTTTT; CDR3aa: CATSRGRELFF
abundance: once; d_gene: .; j_gene: TRBJ2-3; v_gene: TRBV9; CDR3nt: TGTGCCAGCAGCTTTCGACTGTCTAGCACAGATACGCAGTATTTT; CDR3aa: CASSFRLSSTDTQYF
abundance: .; d_gene: .; j_gene: TRBJ1-3; v_gene: TRBV4-2; CDR3nt: TGTGCCAGCAGCCAAGATGGAGTCTCTGGAAACACCATATATTTT; CDR3aa: CASSQDGVSGNTIYF
abundance: medium-sized; d_gene: .; j_gene: TRBJ1-5; v_gene: TRBV10-1; CDR3nt: TGCGCCAGCAGTGAGCCAGCGTCGGGCAGTGGCAATCAGCCCCAGCATTTT; CDR3aa: CASSEPASGSGNQPQHF
abundance: .; d_gene: .; j_gene: TRBJ1-6; v_gene: TRBV30; CDR3nt: TGTGCCTGGGGTCGACGGGACGCCGATAATTCACCCCTCCACTTT; CDR3aa: CAWGRRDADNSPLHF
abundance: .; d_gene: TRBD1; j_gene: TRBJ2-7; v_gene: TRBV11-2; CDR3nt: TGTGCCAGCAGCACATACAGGGGGGAAGGGTACGAGCAGTACTTC; CDR3aa: CASSTYRGEGYEQYF
abundance: .; d_gene: .; j_gene: TRBJ1-2; v_gene: TRBV19; CDR3nt: TGTGCCAGTAGTATCCTCGGGTCAGAGACCTATGGCTACACCTTC; CDR3aa: CASSILGSETYGYTF
abundance: .; d_gene: .; j_gene: TRBJ1-4; v_gene: TRBV30; CDR3nt: TGTGCCTGGAGTGTATTCCCGCAGGGAGCAACTAATGAAAAACTGTTTTTT; CDR3aa: CAWSVFPQGATNEKLFF
abundance: .; d_gene: .; j_gene: TRBJ1-1; v_gene: TRBV18; CDR3nt: TGTGCCAGCTCACCAGGTGACACCCGAGAAGCTTTCTTT; CDR3aa: CASSPGDTREAFF
abundance: .; d_gene: TRBD2; j_gene: TRBJ2-1; v_gene: TRBV7-9; CDR3nt: TGTGCCACCCCACCACTAGCGGGGGGCCTCTACAATGAGCAGTTCTTC; CDR3aa: CATPPLAGGLYNEQFF
abundance: .; d_gene: .; j_gene: TRBJ2-3; v_gene: TRBV4-1; CDR3nt: TGCGCCAGCTCCCAGACCCGGGGGACGCAGTATTTT; CDR3aa: CASSQTRGTQYF
abundance: .; d_gene: .; j_gene: TRBJ1-1; v_gene: TRBV11-3; CDR3nt: TGTGCCAGCAGCGGATCGCTGTGGGGGGGAGATATGAACACTGAAGCTTTCTTT; CDR3aa: CASSGSLWGGDMNTEAFF
abundance: .; d_gene: .; j_gene: TRBJ1-3; v_gene: TRBV5-1; CDR3nt: TGCGCCAGCAGCAAGTCCGGGGGCAACTCTGGAAACACCATATATTTT; CDR3aa: CASSKSGGNSGNTIYF
abundance: .; d_gene: TRBD1; j_gene: TRBJ1-4; v_gene: TRBV5-1; CDR3nt: TGCGCCAGCAGCTTTTACAGGGGGGATGAAAAACTGTTTTTT; CDR3aa: CASSFYRGDEKLFF
abundance: .; d_gene: TRBD2; j_gene: TRBJ2-7; v_gene: TRBV27; CDR3nt: TGTGCCAGCAGTCGGACCCGGACTAGCGGGGGGGCCTCGTCCTACGAGCAGTACTTC; CDR3aa: CASSRTRTSGGASSYEQYF
abundance: .; d_gene: .; j_gene: TRBJ1-1; v_gene: TRBV10-2; CDR3nt: TGCGCCAGCAGTGACGCTCGGGTCGGAATCAGAGCTTTCTTT; CDR3aa: CASSDARVGIRAFF
abundance: few; d_gene: .; j_gene: TRBJ2-1; v_gene: TRBV11-2; CDR3nt: TGTGCCAGCAGCATGGGACGGGTCGTCTTC; CDR3aa: CASSMGRVVF
abundance: .; d_gene: .; j_gene: TRBJ2-7; v_gene: TRBV7-9; CDR3nt: TGTGCCAGCAGCTTAGTCGATCGGACCCCCTACGAGCAGTACTTC; CDR3aa: CASSLVDRTPYEQYF
abundance: .; d_gene: TRBD2; j_gene: TRBJ2-5; v_gene: TRBV7-3; CDR3nt: TGTGCCAGCAGCCCAGGGGCTAGCGGGAGTTCATACCAAGAGACCCAGTACTTC; CDR3aa: CASSPGASGSSYQETQYF
abundance: .; d_gene: .; j_gene: TRBJ2-2; v_gene: TRBV25-1; CDR3nt: TGTGCCACAGGGACGGACATCAGGGGGGAGCTGTTTTTT; CDR3aa: CATGTDIRGELFF